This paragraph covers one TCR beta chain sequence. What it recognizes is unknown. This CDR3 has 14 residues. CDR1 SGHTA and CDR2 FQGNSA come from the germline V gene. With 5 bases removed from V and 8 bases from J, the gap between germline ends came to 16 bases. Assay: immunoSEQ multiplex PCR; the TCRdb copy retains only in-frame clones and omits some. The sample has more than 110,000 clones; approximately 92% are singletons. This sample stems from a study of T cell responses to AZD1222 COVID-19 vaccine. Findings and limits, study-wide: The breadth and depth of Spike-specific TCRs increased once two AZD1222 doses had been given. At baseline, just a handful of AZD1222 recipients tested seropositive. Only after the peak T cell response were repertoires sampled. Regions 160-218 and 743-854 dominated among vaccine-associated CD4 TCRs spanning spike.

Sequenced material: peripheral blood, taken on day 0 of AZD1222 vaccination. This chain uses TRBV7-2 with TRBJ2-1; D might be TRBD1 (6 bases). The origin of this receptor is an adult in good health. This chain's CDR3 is CASSPGGPLHEQFF. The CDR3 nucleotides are TGTGCCAGCAGCCCTGGGGGCCCCCTCCATGAGCAGTTCTTC.